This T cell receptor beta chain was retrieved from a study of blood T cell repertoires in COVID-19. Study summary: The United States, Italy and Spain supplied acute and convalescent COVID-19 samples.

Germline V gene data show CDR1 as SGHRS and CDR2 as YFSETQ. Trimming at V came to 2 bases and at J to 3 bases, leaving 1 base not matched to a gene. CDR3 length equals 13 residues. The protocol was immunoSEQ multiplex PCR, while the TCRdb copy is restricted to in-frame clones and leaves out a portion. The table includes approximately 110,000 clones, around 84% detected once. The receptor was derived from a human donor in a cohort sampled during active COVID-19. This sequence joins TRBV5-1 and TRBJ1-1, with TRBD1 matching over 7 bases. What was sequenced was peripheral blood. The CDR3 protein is CASSLTGDTEAFF. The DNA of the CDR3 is TGCGCCAGCAGCTTAACAGGGGACACTGAAGCTTTCTTT.